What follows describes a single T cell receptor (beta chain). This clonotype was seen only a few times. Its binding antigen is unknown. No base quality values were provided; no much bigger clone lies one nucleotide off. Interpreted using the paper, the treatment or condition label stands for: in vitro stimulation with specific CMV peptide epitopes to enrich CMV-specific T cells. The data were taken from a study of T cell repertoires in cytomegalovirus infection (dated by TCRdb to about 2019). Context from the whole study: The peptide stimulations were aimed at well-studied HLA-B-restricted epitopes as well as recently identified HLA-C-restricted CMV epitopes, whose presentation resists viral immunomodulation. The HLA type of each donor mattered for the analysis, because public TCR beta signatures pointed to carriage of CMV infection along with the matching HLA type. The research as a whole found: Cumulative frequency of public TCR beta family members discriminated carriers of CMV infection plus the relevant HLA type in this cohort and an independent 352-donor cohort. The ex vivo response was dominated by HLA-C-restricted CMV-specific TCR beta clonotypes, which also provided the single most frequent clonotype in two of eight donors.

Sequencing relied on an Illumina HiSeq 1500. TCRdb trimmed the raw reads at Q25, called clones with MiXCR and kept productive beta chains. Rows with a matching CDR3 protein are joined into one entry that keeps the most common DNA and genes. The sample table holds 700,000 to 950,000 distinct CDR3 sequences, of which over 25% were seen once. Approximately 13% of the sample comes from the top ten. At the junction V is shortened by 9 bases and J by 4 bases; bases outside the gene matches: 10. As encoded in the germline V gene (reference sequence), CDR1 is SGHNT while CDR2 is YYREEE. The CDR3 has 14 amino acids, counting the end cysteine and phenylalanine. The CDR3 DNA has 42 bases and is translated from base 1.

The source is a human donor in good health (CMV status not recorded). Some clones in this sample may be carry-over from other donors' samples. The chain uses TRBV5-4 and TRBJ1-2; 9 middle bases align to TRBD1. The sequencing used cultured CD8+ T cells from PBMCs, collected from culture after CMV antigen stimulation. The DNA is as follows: TGTGCCACCTCCGAGGACAGGGGTAGCTATGGCTACACCTTC. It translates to CATSEDRGSYGYTF. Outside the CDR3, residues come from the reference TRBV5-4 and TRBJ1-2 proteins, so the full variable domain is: ETGVTQSPTHLIKTRGQQVTLRCSSQSGHNTVSWYQQALGQGPQFIFQYYREEENGRGNFPPRFSGLQFPNYSSELNVNALELDDSALYLCATSEDRGSYGYTFGSGTRLTVV.